Each of the 28 T cell receptor beta chains below was sequenced from the same sample in a study of cytomegalovirus exposure and HLA in healthy donors. The PCR had 60 Vbeta and 13 Jbeta primers. The table came from immunoSEQ multiplex PCR; TCRdb's copy has only in-frame clones and leaves some out. Of over 100,000 clones in the sample, roughly 82% were seen once. The sample consisted of PBMCs. These receptors were obtained from a woman aged 18-29 years in good health and CMV-seropositive.

The V gene is TRBV11-2, the J gene TRBJ2-2; a weak D match, TRBD1 (6 bases). Germline V lookup: CDR1 SGHAT, CDR2 FQNNGV. The CDR3 totals 16 residues. V was clipped by 4 bases and J by 3 bases, with 15 bases between them. The CDR3 nucleotides are TGTGCCAGCAGCTCCAGGGGTACTGGCGACACCGGGGAGCTGTTTTTT. Translating gives CASSSRGTGDTGELFF.

This chain joins TRBV10-3 and TRBJ2-5; possible D gene TRBD1, 5 bases. Germline V gene lookup returns CDR1 ENHRY and CDR2 SYGVKD. CDR3 length equals 12 residues. Trimming left V 6 bases short and J 5 bases short, with 10 bases between. This CDR3 is CAISRDGETQYF. The CDR3 DNA reads TGTGCCATCAGCAGGGATGGGGAGACCCAGTACTTC.

The chain recombines TRBV11-2 with TRBJ1-1, with 7 bases aligning to TRBD1. This CDR3 region has 12 residues. The V and J ends lost 5 bases and 9 bases, in that order; junction bases with no gene match: 6. In germline, CDR1 is SGHAT, CDR2 FQNNGV. The CDR3 protein is CASSAGTAKAFF. Written as DNA, the CDR3 is TGTGCCAGCAGCGCGGGGACAGCCAAAGCTTTCTTT.

This chain connects TRBV30 to TRBJ1-1, with D hard to call. Trimming pared 0 bases from V and 0 bases from J, leaving 5 bases between. The germline V gene has CDR1 GTSNPN and CDR2 SVGIG (reference sequence). The CDR3 spans 13 residues. The CDR3 region has the DNA TGTGCCTGGAGTGTACAGCTGAACACTGAAGCTTTCTTT. Translated, it gives CAWSVQLNTEAFF. Variable domain in full (rest from reference TRBV30 and TRBJ1-1): SQTIHQWPATLVQPVGSPLSLECTVEGTSNPNLYWYRQAAGRGLQLLFYSVGIGQISSEVPQNLSASRPQDRQFILSSKKLLLSDSGFYLCAWSVQLNTEAFFGQGTRLTVV.

This clone occurred a few times. The chain recombines TRBV11-2 with TRBJ1-5; 10 positions match TRBD1. Germline V gene lookup returns CDR1 SGHAT and CDR2 FQNNGV. The J segment lost 4 bases and the V segment lost 6 bases, leaving 3 bases of the junction unmatched. The CDR3 sequence is 14 residues long. CDR3: CASSKGQGNQPQHF. As DNA, the CDR3 is TGTGCCAGCAGTAAGGGACAGGGGAATCAGCCCCAGCATTTT.

The V and J genes are TRBV15 and TRBJ1-4; tentative D call: TRBD1 (6 bases). Per the germline V gene, CDR1 is LNHNV and CDR2 is YYDKDF (reference sequence). The V end lost 1 base, the J end lost 6 bases, and 15 bases lay between the germline ends. The CDR3 extends over 16 amino acids. Here the CDR3 DNA reads TGTGCCACCAGCAGAGTGGGGCCGTACAGGGATGAAAAACTGTTTTTT. This gives the protein CATSRVGPYRDEKLFF.

The chain links TRBV4-1 to TRBJ2-7; 7 bases map to TRBD1. The CDR3 spans 14 residues. The germline CDR1 and CDR2 sequences are MGHRA and YSYEKL. V shed 0 bases, J shed 3 bases, and the junction held 2 bases outside the gene matches. CDR3 sequence: CASSQDGTVYEQYF. Here the CDR3 DNA reads TGCGCCAGCAGCCAAGATGGGACAGTCTACGAGCAGTACTTC.

The CDR3 protein is CARLTRGLSGANVLTF. The CDR3 bases are TGTGCCAGGTTGACGCGGGGGCTCTCTGGGGCCAACGTCCTGACTTTC. This chain joins TRBV2 and TRBJ2-6; a possible D gene is TRBD2 (7 bases). Germline CDR1 is SNHLY and CDR2 is FYNNEI. The CDR3 spans 16 residues. Trimming stripped 9 bases from V and 0 bases from J, with 15 bases between.

The table lists this clone with a few counts. This rearrangement joins TRBV4-1 to TRBJ2-7, with D possibly being TRBD1 (5 bases). Germline CDR1 is MGHRA and CDR2 is YSYEKL. Trimming cost V 4 bases and J 8 bases, with 12 bases left between them. The CDR3 covers 12 residues. The DNA of the CDR3 is TGCGCCAGCAGCCCGCCTTCAGGGAAGCAGTACTTC. It encodes CASSPPSGKQYF.

In the case of this clone: At the DNA level, this CDR3 is encoded by other sequences in the same sample as well. This rearrangement joins TRBV19 to TRBJ2-1, with 9 nucleotides matching TRBD1. Germline trimming cut 6 bases from V and 4 bases from J; bases unmatched to any gene: 1. The CDR3 loop spans 13 amino acids. Looked up from germline, CDR1 is LNHDA and CDR2 is SQIVND (reference sequence). CDR3 in DNA: TGTGCCAGTAGAGGACAGGGGTACAATGAGCAGTTCTTC. Encoded protein: CASRGQGYNEQFF.

Notes on this clone: Germline is not matched at one junction end, which may reflect a read error. The V gene is TRBV7-9, the J gene TRBJ2-2; 8 bases fit TRBD1. This CDR3 has 16 residues. Germline lookup yields CDR1 SEHNR and CDR2 FQNEAQ (reference sequence). This chain's CDR3 is CSSSLGQGSNTGELFF. In DNA form, the CDR3 reads TGTTCCAGCAGCTTAGGACAGGGATCGAACACCGGGGAGCTGTTTTTT.

This rearrangement joins TRBV7-8 to TRBJ1-1; the match to TRBD1 covers 7 bases. J was trimmed by 3 bases and V by 4 bases; bases with no gene match: 8. The CDR3 consists of 15 residues. The germline gives CDR1 SGHVS, CDR2 FQNEAQ. This CDR3 is CASSSQTGLYTEAFF. The DNA of the CDR3 is TGTGCCAGCAGCTCGCAGACAGGGTTGTACACTGAAGCTTTCTTT.

Here the CDR3 DNA reads TGCAGCGTTGAAGATGGGCAGTTGAAGGGAGAGCATTTT. It translates to CSVEDGQLKGEHF. V usage is TRBV29-1 and J usage is TRBJ1-5; unclear D gene. The CDR3 is 13 amino acids. Germline CDR1 SQVTM, CDR2 ANQGSEA. Deletions cut 0 bases from V and 14 bases from J, with 17 bases between.

This chain connects TRBV4-1 to TRBJ2-1, with D possibly matching TRBD2 (5 bases). This CDR3 is built from 16 residues. Germline loops: CDR1 MGHRA, CDR2 YSYEKL. Trimming removed 0 bases at V and 2 bases at J, with 11 bases between. The CDR3 region is CASSQDLASAYNEQFF. CDR3 DNA sequence: TGCGCCAGCAGCCAAGACTTAGCGAGCGCCTACAATGAGCAGTTCTTC.

The gene calls are TRBV29-1 and TRBJ1-2, with D uncertain. The CDR3 spans 12 residues. The V gene lost 7 bases and the J gene lost 4 bases, with 13 bases spanning the gap. Germline CDR1 SQVTM, CDR2 ANQGSEA. The CDR3 protein is CSAGLASYGYTF. The CDR3 DNA reads TGCAGCGCTGGGTTAGCCTCCTATGGCTACACCTTC. The variable domain in full, completed from reference TRBV29-1 and TRBJ1-2, reads SAVISQKPSRDICQRGTSLTIQCQVDSQVTMMFWYRQQPGQSLTLIATANQGSEATYESGFVIDKFPISRPNLTFSTLTVSNMSPEDSSIYLCSAGLASYGYTFGSGTRLTVV.

The chain joins TRBV16 to TRBJ1-5, with D perhaps TRBD1 (5 bases). This CDR3 is 13 amino acids long. CDR1 is KGHSY, CDR2 FQNENV, per germline. Trimming removed 4 bases at V and 11 bases at J, with 15 bases between. The CDR3 DNA follows: TGTGCCAGCAGCCTCTCGAGACAGTTGTCCCAGCATTTT. It specifies CASSLSRQLSQHF.

The rearrangement links TRBV6-5 to TRBJ1-2, with a possible D match to TRBD1 (6 bases). This CDR3 is built from 15 residues. Germline V lookup: CDR1 MNHEY, CDR2 SVGAGI. Between the trimmed V and J ends, which lost 10 bases and 4 bases, there was a span of 22 bases. The CDR3 loop is CATLSVRGATYGYTF. Here the CDR3 DNA reads TGTGCCACCCTCAGCGTCAGGGGCGCTACCTATGGCTACACCTTC.

The chain carries TRBV2 and TRBJ2-1; 7 bases agree with TRBD1. Germline CDR1 reads SNHLY; CDR2 reads FYNNEI. The J segment lost 3 bases and the V segment lost 7 bases, leaving 9 bases of the junction unmatched. This CDR3 spans 15 amino acids. The CDR3, as DNA: TGTGCCAGCAAAAATATGACAGGGTTCTACAATGAGCAGTTCTTC. Translated: CASKNMTGFYNEQFF.

CDR3 DNA: TGTGCCAGCAGCGCACAGGGGAATTCACCCCTCCACTTT. Residues: CASSAQGNSPLHF. The chain combines TRBV7-9 with TRBJ1-6; 7 nucleotides line up with TRBD1. The V segment lost 5 bases and the J segment 7 bases; nucleotides outside the gene matches: 2. This CDR3 is built from 13 residues. Germline V gene sequence: CDR1 SEHNR, CDR2 FQNEAQ (reference sequence).

This clone appeared once. The rearrangement links TRBV7-2 to TRBJ1-5; no definite D call. The V end lost 4 bases, the J end lost 4 bases, and 8 bases lay between the germline ends. Germline CDR1 SGHTA, CDR2 FQGNSA. This CDR3 is 13 amino acids long. In DNA form, the CDR3 reads TGTGCCAGCAGCTACAGCTCAAATCAGCCCCAGCATTTT. This codes for CASSYSSNQPQHF.

This sequence joins TRBV13 and TRBJ2-3, with 12 nucleotides matching TRBD2. The CDR3 consists of 20 residues. With V trimmed by 2 bases and J by 3 bases, 15 bases remained unmatched. Looked up from germline, CDR1 is PRHDT and CDR2 is FYEKMQ (reference sequence). CDR3 loop: CASSLMVGASGGASTDTQYF. DNA for the CDR3: TGTGCCAGCAGCTTAATGGTCGGGGCTAGCGGGGGGGCATCGACAGATACGCAGTATTTT. The full variable domain, rest sourced from reference TRBV13 and TRBJ2-3, is AAGVIQSPRHLIKEKRETATLKCYPIPRHDTVYWYQQGPGQDPQFLISFYEKMQSDKGSIPDRFSAQQFSDYHSELNMSSLELGDSALYFCASSLMVGASGGASTDTQYFGPGTRLTVL.

A word on this clone: This specimen includes other DNA sequences encoding the same CDR3. The rearrangement links TRBV11-2 to TRBJ2-1, with a tentative D call TRBD1 (6 bases). Germline V CDR1 and CDR2: SGHAT, FQNNGV. V was shortened by 6 bases and J by 8 bases, with 20 bases between the two germline ends. The CDR3 is 15 residues long. The CDR3: CASSLGRQVHDEQFF. The CDR3 DNA sequence: TGTGCCAGCAGTCTGGGGCGACAGGTCCACGATGAGCAGTTCTTC.

Only a few counts were recorded for this clone. V is TRBV5-1 and J is TRBJ2-3, with 7 positions matching TRBD2. This CDR3 has 16 amino acids. In germline, CDR1 is SGHRS, CDR2 YFSETQ. The trim removed 0 bases at V and 3 bases at J, leaving 7 bases unmatched. The CDR3, as DNA: TGCGCCAGCAGCTTGGCTGGCCTAGCGGAGACAGATACGCAGTATTTT. Protein sequence: CASSLAGLAETDTQYF.

The chain couples TRBV5-1 to TRBJ2-3; 7 bases are shared with TRBD1. The V gene's germline CDR1 is SGHRS and CDR2 YFSETQ. V lost 2 bases and J lost 1; bases outside the gene matches: 1. This CDR3 spans 14 amino acids. CDR3 residues: CASSLQGRTDTQYF. CDR3 bases: TGCGCCAGCAGCTTACAGGGGCGCACAGATACGCAGTATTTT. Together with reference TRBV5-1 and TRBJ2-3, the CDR3 gives the full variable domain: KAGVTQTPRYLIKTRGQQVTLSCSPISGHRSVSWYQQTPGQGLQFLFEYFSETQRNKGNFPGRFSGRQFSNSRSEMNVSTLELGDSALYLCASSLQGRTDTQYFGPGTRLTVL.

The rearrangement joins TRBV5-1 to TRBJ2-7; TRBD2 might be the D (7 bases). The CDR3 is made up of 14 amino acids. V gave up 1 base and J gave up 2 bases, with 10 bases separating them. CDR1 and CDR2 (germline): SGHRS, YFSETQ. As DNA, the CDR3 is TGCGCCAGCAGCTTGAAGGGGGGGACCTACGAGCAGTACTTC. It specifies CASSLKGGTYEQYF.

This clone was found a few times. This rearrangement joins TRBV20-1 to TRBJ2-1; a possible D gene is TRBD1 (6 bases). V lost 8 bases and J 15 bases, leaving 20 bases between the germline ends. This CDR3 comprises 11 residues. The germline CDR1 and CDR2 sequences are DFQATT and SNEGSKA (reference sequence). The CDR3 DNA is TGCAGTCCCCAGGGGTCTGGGATGTGGTTCTTC. Protein sequence: CSPQGSGMWFF.

The CDR3 reads CSVGGGDPEAFF. The CDR3 DNA sequence: TGCAGCGTTGGAGGAGGGGACCCTGAAGCTTTCTTT. The chain employs TRBV29-1 and TRBJ1-1, with a weak D call TRBD1 (5 bases). The CDR3 sequence is 12 residues long. Trimming took 4 bases from V and 6 from J, leaving 12 bases between them. Germline CDR1 reads SQVTM; CDR2 reads ANQGSEA.

The chain joins TRBV6-1 to TRBJ1-5; no firm D call. CDR1 and CDR2 from the germline V gene are MNHNS and SASEGT. This CDR3 region has 10 residues. Between the trimmed V and J ends, which lost 2 bases and 12 bases, there was a span of 5 bases. This CDR3 is CASSELYQHF. CDR3 nucleotides: TGTGCCAGCAGTGAATTGTACCAGCATTTT.